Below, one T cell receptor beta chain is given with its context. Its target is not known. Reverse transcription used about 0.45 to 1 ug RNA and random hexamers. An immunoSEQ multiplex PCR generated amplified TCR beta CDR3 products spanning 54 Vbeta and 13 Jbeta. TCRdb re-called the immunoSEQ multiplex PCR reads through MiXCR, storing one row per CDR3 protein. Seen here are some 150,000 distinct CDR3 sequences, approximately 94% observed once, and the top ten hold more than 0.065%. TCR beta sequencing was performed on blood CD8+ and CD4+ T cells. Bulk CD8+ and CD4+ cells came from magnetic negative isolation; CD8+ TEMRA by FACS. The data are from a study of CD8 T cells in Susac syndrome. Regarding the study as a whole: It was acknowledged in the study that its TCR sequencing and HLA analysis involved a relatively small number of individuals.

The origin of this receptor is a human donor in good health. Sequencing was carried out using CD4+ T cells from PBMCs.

The chain's CDR3 is CASSEYRDSEQYF. Here the CDR3 DNA reads TGTGCCAGCAGTGAATACCGGGACTCCGAGCAGTACTTC. The V gene is TRBV25-1, the J gene TRBJ2-7, with D maybe TRBD2 (6 bases). Trimming removed 0 bases at V and 6 bases at J, with 9 bases between. CDR3 length: 13 amino acids. The V gene's germline CDR1 is MGHDK and CDR2 SYGVNS.